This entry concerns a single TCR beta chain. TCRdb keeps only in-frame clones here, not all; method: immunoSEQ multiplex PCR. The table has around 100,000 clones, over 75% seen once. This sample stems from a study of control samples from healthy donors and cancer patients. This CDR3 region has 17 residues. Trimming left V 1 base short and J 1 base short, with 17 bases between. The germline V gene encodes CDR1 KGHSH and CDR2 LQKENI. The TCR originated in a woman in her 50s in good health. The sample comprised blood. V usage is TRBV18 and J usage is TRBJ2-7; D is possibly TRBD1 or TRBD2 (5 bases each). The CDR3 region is CASSPLRFRDQSYEQYF. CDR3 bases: TGTGCCAGCTCACCACTTCGCTTCCGGGACCAATCCTACGAGCAGTACTTC.